The TCR beta chain under discussion was sequenced for a study of PD-1 blockade in classical Hodgkin lymphoma. From germline, CDR1 is MDHEN and CDR2 SYDVKM. V was trimmed by 3 bases and J by 2 bases, leaving 10 bases between them. This CDR3 has 14 amino acids. Time point: cycle 4 day 1 (C4D1), after more than 5 weeks of nivolumab. Each of the patients experienced relapse following autologous stem cell transplantation, and their brentuximab vedotin exposure differed. With respect to this clone: Its target is unknown.

Repertoires were generated with immunoSEQ multiplex PCR, while TCRdb's copy carries only in-frame clones and drops some. The table records under 45,000 clones, around 74% of them present only once. Study-level results: Repertoire difference causes, possibly disease activity or prior therapy, remain undefined. Baseline diversity in complete responders resembled that of newly diagnosed patients. Relative to healthy donors, newly diagnosed patients reportedly had lower baseline TCR diversity, which was reported as lower still in relapsed/refractory patients.

The source of this sequence is a human donor with classical Hodgkin lymphoma. The sequencing here drew on peripheral blood mononuclear cells (PBMCs), taken before the fourth cycle of nivolumab. This rearrangement joins TRBV28 to TRBJ1-2; D might be TRBD1 (5 bases). This chain's CDR3 is CASSFRGLNYGYTF. CDR3 sequence (DNA): TGTGCCAGCAGTTTTCGGGGCCTAAACTATGGCTACACCTTC.